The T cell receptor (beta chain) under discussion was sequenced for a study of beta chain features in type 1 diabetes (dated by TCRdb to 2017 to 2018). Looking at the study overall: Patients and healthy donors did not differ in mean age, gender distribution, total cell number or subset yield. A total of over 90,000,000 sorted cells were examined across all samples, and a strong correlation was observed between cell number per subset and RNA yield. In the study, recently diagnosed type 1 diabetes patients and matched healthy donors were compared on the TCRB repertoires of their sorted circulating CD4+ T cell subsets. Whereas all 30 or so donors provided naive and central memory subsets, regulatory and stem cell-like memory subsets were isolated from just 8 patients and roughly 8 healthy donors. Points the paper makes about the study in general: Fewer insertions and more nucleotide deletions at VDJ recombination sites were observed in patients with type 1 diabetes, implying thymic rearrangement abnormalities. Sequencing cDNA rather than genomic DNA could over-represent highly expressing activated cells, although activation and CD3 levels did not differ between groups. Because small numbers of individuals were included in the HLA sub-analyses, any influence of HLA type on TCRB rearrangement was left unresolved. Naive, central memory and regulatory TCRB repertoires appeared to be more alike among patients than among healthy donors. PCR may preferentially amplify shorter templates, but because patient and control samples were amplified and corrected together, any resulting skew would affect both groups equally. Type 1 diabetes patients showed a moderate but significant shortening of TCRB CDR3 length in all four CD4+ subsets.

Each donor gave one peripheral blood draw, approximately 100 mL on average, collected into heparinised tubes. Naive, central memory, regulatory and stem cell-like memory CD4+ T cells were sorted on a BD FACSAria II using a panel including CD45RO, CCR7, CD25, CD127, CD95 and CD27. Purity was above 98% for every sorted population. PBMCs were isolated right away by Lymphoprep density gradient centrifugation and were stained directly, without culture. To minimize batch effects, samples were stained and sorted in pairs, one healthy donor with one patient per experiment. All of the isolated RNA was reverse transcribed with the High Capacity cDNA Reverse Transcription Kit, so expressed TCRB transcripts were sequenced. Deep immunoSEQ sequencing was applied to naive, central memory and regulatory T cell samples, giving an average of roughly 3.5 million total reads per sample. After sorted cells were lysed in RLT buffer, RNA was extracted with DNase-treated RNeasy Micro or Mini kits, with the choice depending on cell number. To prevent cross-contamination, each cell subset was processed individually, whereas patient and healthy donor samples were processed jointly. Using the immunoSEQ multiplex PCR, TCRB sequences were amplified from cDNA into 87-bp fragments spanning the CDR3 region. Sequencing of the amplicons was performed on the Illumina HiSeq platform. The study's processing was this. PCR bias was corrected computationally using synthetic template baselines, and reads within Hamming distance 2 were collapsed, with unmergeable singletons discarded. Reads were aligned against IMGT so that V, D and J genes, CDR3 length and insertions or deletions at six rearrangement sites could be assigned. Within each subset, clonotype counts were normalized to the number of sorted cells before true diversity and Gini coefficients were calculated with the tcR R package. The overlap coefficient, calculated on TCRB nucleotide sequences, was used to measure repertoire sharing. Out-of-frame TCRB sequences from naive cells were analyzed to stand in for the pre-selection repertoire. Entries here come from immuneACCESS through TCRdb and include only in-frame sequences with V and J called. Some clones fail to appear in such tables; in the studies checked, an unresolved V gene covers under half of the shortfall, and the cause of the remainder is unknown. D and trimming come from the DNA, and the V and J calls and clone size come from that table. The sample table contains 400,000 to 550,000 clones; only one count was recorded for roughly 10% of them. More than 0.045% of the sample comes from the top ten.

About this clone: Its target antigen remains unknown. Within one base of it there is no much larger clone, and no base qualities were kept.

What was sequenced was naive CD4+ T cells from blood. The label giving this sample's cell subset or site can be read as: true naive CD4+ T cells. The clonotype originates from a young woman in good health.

The CDR3 in this case is CASSPRRGTSKNTGELFF. In nucleotides, the sequence is TGTGCCAGCAGCCCCCGGCGGGGGACTAGCAAGAACACCGGGGAGCTGTTTTTT. The V and J genes are TRBV7-3 and TRBJ2-2, with 9 bases in between that match TRBD2. After removal of 5 bases from V and 1 base from J, the junction retains 11 bases not matched to a gene. The germline V gene yields SGHTA for CDR1 and FQGTGA for CDR2. From its cysteine to its phenylalanine, the CDR3 spans 18 amino acids. The entry retains the CDR3 DNA only, 54 bases that are in frame from base 1.